This TCR beta chain is drawn from a study of blood T cell repertoires in COVID-19. The CDR3 sequence is 14 residues long. From germline, CDR1 is MDHEN and CDR2 SYDVKM. V lost 1 base to trimming and J lost 5 bases, with 11 bases between them. Sequencing used immunoSEQ multiplex PCR; TCRdb keeps in-frame clones, though not all of them. The sample consists of about 87,000 clones, roughly 75% of them appearing once. The sample was peripheral blood. This receptor was taken from a woman aged 50 to 60 with acute or convalescent COVID-19. The chain couples TRBV28 to TRBJ2-5; perhaps TRBD2 as D (6 bases). The CDR3 nucleotides read TGTGCCAGCAGTTTATCGGAGGGTGGGGAGACCCAGTACTTC. Translation: CASSLSEGGETQYF.